Each of the 19 T cell receptor beta chains below was sequenced from the same sample in a study of T cell responses to AZD1222 COVID-19 vaccine. TCRdb keeps only in-frame clones here, not all; method: immunoSEQ multiplex PCR. The sample consists of tens of thousands of clones, approximately 90% of them appearing once. Sequencing used peripheral blood, obtained on day 0 of AZD1222 vaccination. The source is an adult in good health.

The V gene is TRBV27, the J gene TRBJ2-2, with a tentative D call TRBD2 (6 bases). Trimming left V 8 bases short and J 6 bases short, with 16 bases between. The CDR3 contains 14 residues. In germline, CDR1 is MNHEY, CDR2 SMNVEV (reference sequence). The CDR3 sequence: CASSSPGVAGELFF. Written as DNA, the CDR3 is TGTGCCAGCTCCTCCCCGGGGGTCGCCGGGGAGCTGTTTTTT.

The DNA of the CDR3 is TGTGCCAGCAGCACAGGACAGGACCGTCAGCCCCAGCATTTT. The encoded protein is CASSTGQDRQPQHF. The chain recombines TRBV5-6 with TRBJ1-5; 7 positions agree with TRBD1. CDR1 is SGHDT, CDR2 YYEEEE, per germline. The junction had 7 bases not matched to a gene; V was cut back by 4 bases and J by 6 bases. The CDR3 length is 14 residues.

In regard to this clone: Other DNA sequences within the sample encode an identical CDR3. The CDR3 DNA is TGTGCCAGCAGTGAACTCTACGAGCAGTACTTC. This codes for CASSELYEQYF. The V call is TRBV6-1, the J call TRBJ2-7; no clear D gene. Germline assignment: CDR1 MNHNS and CDR2 SASEGT. V lost 2 bases, J lost 3 bases, and 2 bases lay in between. The CDR3 consists of 11 residues.

The chain couples TRBV19 to TRBJ1-5, with D maybe TRBD1 (5 bases). This CDR3 has 13 amino acids. Trimming stripped 5 bases from V and 3 bases from J, with 8 bases between. Germline CDR1 and CDR2: LNHDA and SQIVND (reference sequence). The CDR3 sequence is CASSSQVNQPQHF. The CDR3 DNA sequence: TGTGCCAGTAGTTCACAGGTCAATCAGCCCCAGCATTTT.

The J gene is TRBJ2-3, the V gene TRBV6-5; 8 nucleotides agree with TRBD2. The CDR3 spans 16 residues. Trimming removed 4 bases from V and 3 bases from J; junction bases left unmatched: 9. CDR1 is MNHEY, CDR2 SVGAGI, per germline. The CDR3 sequence is CASSFQVAGFTDTQYF. CDR3 in DNA: TGTGCCAGCAGTTTCCAGGTAGCGGGGTTTACAGATACGCAGTATTTT.

The sample holds one count of this clone. The gene calls are TRBV4-1 and TRBJ1-6; TRBD1 matches at 7 bases. This CDR3 comprises 17 residues. With 0 bases clipped from V and 6 bases from J, the junction kept 8 bases outside the gene matches. Germline CDR1 MGHRA, CDR2 YSYEKL. This CDR3 is CASSQEGGVLSNSPLHF. CDR3 sequence (DNA): TGCGCCAGCAGCCAAGAAGGGGGCGTATTGTCTAATTCACCCCTCCACTTT.

The chain combines TRBV5-1 with TRBJ2-3, with 8 bases fitting TRBD2. This CDR3 is 15 amino acids long. Germline V gene data show CDR1 as SGHRS and CDR2 as YFSETQ. V lost 3 bases and J lost 2; bases outside the gene matches: 5. CDR3 loop: CASSSSSGYTDTQYF. The DNA of the CDR3 is TGCGCCAGCAGCTCGTCTAGCGGGTACACAGATACGCAGTATTTT.

CDR3 amino acids: CASSETGRRELFF. In DNA, the CDR3 is TGTGCCAGCAGTGAAACTGGTCGCCGGGAACTGTTTTTT. This sequence joins TRBV6-1 and TRBJ1-4; no clear D gene. Germline values: CDR1 MNHNS, CDR2 SASEGT. V shed 2 bases and J shed 12 bases, with 13 bases lying between them. This CDR3 contains 13 residues.

This clone was seen only a few times. The rearrangement links TRBV19 to TRBJ2-5; 8 positions match TRBD1. The CDR3 extends over 13 amino acids. The V gene's germline CDR1 is LNHDA and CDR2 SQIVND (reference sequence). The V segment lost 4 bases and the J segment 3 bases; nucleotides outside the gene matches: 1. The CDR3 loop is CASSTDREETQYF. DNA for the CDR3: TGTGCCAGTAGTACGGACAGGGAAGAGACCCAGTACTTC.

The chain has TRBV18 and TRBJ1-4; possibly TRBD1 for D (5 bases). CDR3 size: 15 residues. V lost 3 bases and J lost 5, with 13 bases in between. Germline loops: CDR1 KGHSH, CDR2 LQKENI. CDR3 loop: CASSPSGDWNEKLFF. CDR3 coding DNA: TGTGCCAGCTCACCTTCCGGGGACTGGAATGAAAAACTGTTTTTT.

This chain links TRBV5-1 with TRBJ2-5; D is uncertain. Germline CDR1 SGHRS, CDR2 YFSETQ. The germline V and J ends were trimmed by 1 base and 2 bases, with 6 bases remaining between them. This CDR3 is 13 amino acids long. In nucleotides, the CDR3 is TGCGCCAGCAGCTTGTTCCCACAAGAGACCCAGTACTTC. Its protein product is CASSLFPQETQYF.

This chain joins TRBV5-3 and TRBJ2-3, with 12 bases fitting TRBD2. Being an ORF, TRBV5-3 has a function that is uncertain. CDR3 length: 15 amino acids. V shed 5 bases, J shed 4 bases, and the junction held 5 bases outside the gene matches. CDR3 in amino acids: CARRLAGGRPDTQYF. The DNA of the CDR3 is TGTGCCAGAAGACTAGCGGGAGGAAGGCCAGATACGCAGTATTTT.

The chain combines TRBV6-5 with TRBJ2-7, with 9 positions matching TRBD1. Germline CDR1 reads MNHEY; CDR2 reads SVGAGI. Germline trimming cut 6 bases from V and 0 bases from J; bases unmatched to any gene: 6. The CDR3 length is 15 residues. DNA of the CDR3: TGTGCCAGCAGAGGGACAGGGATTTCCTCCTACGAGCAGTACTTC. This sequence encodes CASRGTGISSYEQYF.

V is TRBV7-9 and J is TRBJ2-1; 9 positions match TRBD1. V shed 4 bases and J 14 bases; nucleotides not matched to a gene: 12. Germline V gives CDR1 SEHNR, CDR2 FQNEAQ (reference sequence). The CDR3 extends over 14 amino acids. The CDR3 sequence is CASSYGIGTGNEFF. CDR3 sequence (DNA): TGTGCCAGCAGCTACGGAATCGGGACAGGGAATGAGTTCTTC.

In this sample, this clone turned up a few times. The chain couples TRBV6-5 to TRBJ2-5, with 11 bases lining up with TRBD2. The J segment lost 5 bases and the V segment lost 5 bases, leaving 7 bases of the junction unmatched. This CDR3 region has 15 residues. Germline CDR1 and CDR2: MNHEY and SVGAGI. The CDR3, as DNA: TGTGCCAGCAGTACCCTAGCGGGAGGTGGGGAGACCCAGTACTTC. It codes for CASSTLAGGGETQYF.

This clone came up a few times. The chain has TRBV27 and TRBJ1-2; TRBD1 matches 9 bases. J lost 4 bases, V lost 5 bases, and 5 bases had no gene match. Germline V gene data show CDR1 as MNHEY and CDR2 as SMNVEV (reference sequence). This CDR3 contains 14 residues. CDR3 in DNA: TGTGCCAGCAGTCGGGACAGGGAGCCCTATGGCTACACCTTC. Translation: CASSRDREPYGYTF.

This chain joins TRBV28 and TRBJ1-3, with TRBD1 matching over 7 bases. The CDR3 is made up of 14 amino acids. Germline V lookup: CDR1 MDHEN, CDR2 SYDVKM. J gave up 0 bases and V 11 bases, and 7 bases lay outside the gene matches. The CDR3, as DNA: TGTGCCGGTAGGACAGGACTCTCTGGAAACACCATATATTTT. Amino acids: CAGRTGLSGNTIYF.

CDR3 sequence reads: CASSWGAGATTGELFF. CDR3 nucleotide sequence: TGTGCCAGCAGCTGGGGTGCGGGGGCCACCACCGGGGAGCTGTTTTTT. This sequence joins TRBV5-5 and TRBJ2-2, with D maybe TRBD2 (7 bases). Per germline, CDR1 SGHKS and CDR2 YYEKEE (reference sequence). V shed 3 bases and J shed 4 bases, with 16 bases lying between them. This CDR3 contains 16 residues.

This chain uses TRBV3-1 (or the pseudogene TRBV3-2) with TRBJ2-5; TRBD1 might be the D (5 bases). The CDR3 spans 12 residues. Trimming removed 3 bases at V and 7 bases at J, with 9 bases between. Germline CDR1 and CDR2: LGHDT and YNNKEL (reference sequence). The chain's CDR3 is CASSQGPVTQYF. The CDR3 coding sequence is TGTGCCAGCAGCCAGGGGCCCGTGACCCAGTACTTC.